This TCR beta chain is from a study of blood T cell repertoires in COVID-19. This clone was detected once. Other nucleotide sequences from this sample produce the same CDR3. Original data processing: Nucleated cell number was recorded as an estimate derived from reference gene primer amplification. The table came from immunoSEQ multiplex PCR; TCRdb's copy has only in-frame clones and leaves some out. D and trimming come from the DNA, and the V and J calls and clone size come from that table. The repertoire holds 250,000 to 300,000 clones, with roughly 85% as singletons. V shed 4 bases, J shed 7 bases, and the junction held 5 bases outside the gene matches. The germline V gene has CDR1 LGHDT and CDR2 YNNKEL (reference sequence). This CDR3 is built from 15 residues.

The clonotype was recovered from a man in his 60s who had recovered from COVID-19. The specimen was peripheral blood. V and J are TRBV3-1 (or the pseudogene TRBV3-2) and TRBJ1-6; 9 positions match TRBD1. CDR3 protein: CASSPGQGLNSPLHF. The DNA for the CDR3 is TGTGCCAGCAGCCCGGGACAGGGCTTAAATTCACCCCTCCACTTT.